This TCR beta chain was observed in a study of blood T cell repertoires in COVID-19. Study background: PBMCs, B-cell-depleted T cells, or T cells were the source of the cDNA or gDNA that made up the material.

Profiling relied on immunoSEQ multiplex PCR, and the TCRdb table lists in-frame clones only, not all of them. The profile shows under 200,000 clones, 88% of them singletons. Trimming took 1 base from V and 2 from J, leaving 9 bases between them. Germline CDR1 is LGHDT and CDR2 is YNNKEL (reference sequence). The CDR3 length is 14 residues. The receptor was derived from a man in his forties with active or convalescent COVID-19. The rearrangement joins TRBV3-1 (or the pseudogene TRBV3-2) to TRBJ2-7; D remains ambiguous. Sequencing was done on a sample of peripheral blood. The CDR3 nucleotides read TGTGCCAGCAGCCAAGTCAGACAAACCTACGAGCAGTACTTC. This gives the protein CASSQVRQTYEQYF.